The present TCR beta chain was sequenced within a study of T-cell reconstitution after alpha-beta-depleted transplantation in children. Details on this clonotype: Its antigen is currently unknown.

During its preparation, the TCRbeta library received unique molecular identifiers. TCRdb analysed the PCR reads with MiXCR anew, one entry per CDR3 protein. The profile shows around 370,000 distinct CDR3 sequences, roughly 15% of them singletons. Germline loops: CDR1 LGHNA, CDR2 YSLEER. The length of the CDR3 is 15 residues. J was trimmed by 4 bases and V by 4 bases; bases with no gene match: 9. Whole-study findings and limits: As was reported, about two months after transplant, alpha-beta T cells came from several hundred expanded graft clones. The authors attributed T-cell counts and diversity one year after transplant mostly to newly produced T cells.

The origin of this receptor is a male patient aged 2-15 years who had a stem cell transplant for acute lymphoblastic leukemia, so the T cells may come from the graft donor. Here the sequenced sample was PBMCs, mostly from graft donor cells, taken 360 days after TCRalphabeta/CD19-depleted stem cell transplant. The gene calls are TRBV4-3 and TRBJ1-2; 7 bases map to TRBD1. The CDR3 spells CASSPQSGTVYGYTF. The CDR3 DNA is TGCGCCAGCAGCCCCCAAAGCGGGACAGTCTATGGCTACACCTTC.